Below, 17 T cell receptor beta chains from the same sample are listed, as sequenced in a study of blood T cell repertoires in COVID-19. Clones were sequenced by immunoSEQ multiplex PCR, and TCRdb holds only the in-frame ones, with some missing. The data show 80,000 to 100,000 clones, 90% to 95% seen once. The specimen sequenced was peripheral blood. Every receptor here comes from a human donor with active COVID-19. The donor label of this sample is uncertain.

The gene calls are TRBV11-3 and TRBJ2-7, with D perhaps matching TRBD1 (6 bases). V was shortened by 5 bases and J by 2 bases, with 19 bases between the two germline ends. The CDR3 has 16 amino acids. Germline-derived CDR1 and CDR2 are SGHNT and YENEEA. CDR3 sequence reads: CASSLHTGSGTYEQYF. CDR3 sequence (DNA): TGTGCCAGCAGCCTCCACACAGGGTCAGGGACCTACGAGCAGTACTTC. Using reference TRBV11-3 and TRBJ2-7 for the parts outside the CDR3, the full variable domain is EAGVVQSPRYKIIEKKQPVAFWCNPISGHNTLYWYLQNLGQGPELLIRYENEEAVDDSQLPKDRFSAERLKGVDSTLKIQPAELGDSAVYLCASSLHTGSGTYEQYFGPGTRLTVT.

This clone has a handful of counts. This chain uses TRBV2 with TRBJ2-7; tentatively, D is TRBD2 (6 bases). Trimming shortened V by 5 bases and J by 3 bases, and 17 bases separated the two germline ends. Germline CDR1 reads SNHLY; CDR2 reads FYNNEI. This CDR3 region has 15 residues. The CDR3 loop reads CASSHGAGPNYEQYF. CDR3 coding DNA: TGTGCCAGCAGTCACGGGGCGGGACCCAACTACGAGCAGTACTTC.

The rearrangement joins TRBV7-9 to TRBJ2-3, with TRBD1 as a possible D gene (5 bases). Germline assignment: CDR1 SEHNR and CDR2 FQNEAQ (reference sequence). Between the trimmed V and J ends, which lost 6 bases and 1 base, there was a span of 11 bases. CDR3 length: 14 amino acids. CDR3 nucleotides: TGTGCCAGCAGACGTGGGGCCGGCACAGATACGCAGTATTTT. Its protein is CASRRGAGTDTQYF.

The chain carries TRBV7-9 and TRBJ2-1, with 8 nucleotides matching TRBD2. With V trimmed by 3 bases and J by 5 bases, 6 bases remained unmatched. The CDR3 is made up of 15 amino acids. Looked up from germline, CDR1 is SEHNR and CDR2 is FQNEAQ (reference sequence). The CDR3 loop reads CASSFASGSHNEQFF. CDR3 DNA: TGTGCCAGCAGCTTTGCTAGCGGGTCCCACAATGAGCAGTTCTTC. The variable domain in full, with the rest retrieved from reference TRBV7-9 and TRBJ2-1, is DTGVSQNPRHKITKRGQNVTFRCDPISEHNRLYWYRQTLGQGPEFLTYFQNEAQLEKSRLLSDRFSAERPKGSFSTLEIQRTEQGDSAMYLCASSFASGSHNEQFFGPGTRLTVL.

V is TRBV28 and J is TRBJ1-4, with D hard to call. CDR1 and CDR2 (germline): MDHEN, SYDVKM. This CDR3 has 15 residues. Trimming removed 4 bases from V and 7 bases from J, with 16 bases in between. Here the CDR3 reads CASSSLMSGSEKLFF. CDR3 bases: TGTGCCAGCAGTTCCTTAATGAGCGGGAGTGAAAAACTGTTTTTT.

The J gene is TRBJ1-1, the V gene TRBV6-5; TRBD1 aligns across 7 bases. The length of the CDR3 is 14 residues. Per germline, CDR1 MNHEY and CDR2 SVGAGI. V shed 4 bases and J 9 bases; nucleotides not matched to a gene: 11. In DNA form, the CDR3 reads TGTGCCAGCAGTTCGAATCATGGACAGGACAAAGCTTTCTTT. The encoded protein is CASSSNHGQDKAFF.

This clone was recorded only once. The V and J genes are TRBV2 and TRBJ2-1; 13 positions agree with TRBD2. V trimming: 6 bases; J trimming: 8 bases; junction bases outside the gene matches: 7. Germline V gene data show CDR1 as SNHLY and CDR2 as FYNNEI. CDR3 size: 15 residues. CDR3 protein: CASRALAGGLDEQFF. CDR3 DNA sequence: TGTGCCAGCAGGGCACTAGCGGGAGGGCTCGATGAGCAGTTCTTC.

This chain connects TRBV29-1 to TRBJ1-5; 8 nucleotides align to TRBD1. Trimming at V came to 7 bases and at J to 7 bases, leaving 6 bases not matched to a gene. CDR1 is SQVTM, CDR2 ANQGSEA, per germline. The length of the CDR3 is 12 residues. The CDR3 sequence: CSGKDRDQPQHF. CDR3 nucleotides: TGCAGCGGGAAGGACAGGGACCAGCCCCAGCATTTT.

The genes are TRBV5-4 and TRBJ2-1; 9 bases are a match to TRBD1. V trimming: 4 bases; J trimming: 5 bases; junction bases outside the gene matches: 1. Germline V gene data show CDR1 as SGHNT and CDR2 as YYREEE (reference sequence). The CDR3 contains 13 residues. For the CDR3, the DNA is TGTGCCAGCAGCCGGACAGGGGACAATGAGCAGTTCTTC. It is translated as CASSRTGDNEQFF.

The chain is built from TRBV19 and TRBJ1-5; tentatively, D is TRBD1 (5 bases). This CDR3 has 16 amino acids. Germline assignment: CDR1 LNHDA and CDR2 SQIVND (reference sequence). V was clipped by 4 bases and J by 4 bases, with 17 bases between them. The CDR3 nucleotides are TGTGCCAGTAGTAGTCAGGACACGAAGGGAAATCAGCCCCAGCATTTT. Its translation is CASSSQDTKGNQPQHF.

V usage is TRBV5-6 and J usage is TRBJ1-4; a possible D gene is TRBD1 (6 bases). The CDR3 length is 18 residues. The V and J ends lost 3 bases and 8 bases respectively, with 26 bases between them. Germline V gene lookup returns CDR1 SGHDT and CDR2 YYEEEE. CDR3 coding DNA: TGTGCCAGCAGCTCTTCTAGTGGGGGCGAAGGCTTCGGGGAAAAACTGTTTTTT. Translating it yields CASSSSSGGEGFGEKLFF.

This chain joins TRBV29-1 and TRBJ2-7, with TRBD1 matching 7 bases. V was pared by 7 bases and J by 0 bases, with 12 bases of the junction left unmatched. The length of the CDR3 is 15 residues. Germline CDR1 is SQVTM and CDR2 is ANQGSEA. The DNA for the CDR3 is TGCAGCGGCGGCACCAGACAGGGCCCCTCCTACGAGCAGTACTTC. Protein sequence: CSGGTRQGPSYEQYF.

This chain links TRBV29-1 with TRBJ2-1, with TRBD1 as a possible D gene (6 bases). Germline CDR1 reads SQVTM; CDR2 reads ANQGSEA. V shed 1 base and J shed 4 bases, with 17 bases lying between them. The CDR3 consists of 16 residues. The CDR3 DNA reads TGCAGCGTTGAAGGGTGGGACATAGAGACGTACAATGAGCAGTTCTTC. Translation: CSVEGWDIETYNEQFF.

This chain connects TRBV29-1 to TRBJ2-5; tentative D call: TRBD2 (5 bases). The germline V gene encodes CDR1 SQVTM and CDR2 ANQGSEA. Between the trimmed V and J ends, which lost 3 bases and 9 bases, there was a span of 26 bases. The CDR3 has 16 residues. The CDR3, as DNA: TGCAGCGTTGACCCTTGGAGTGGGAGCGAATATGGTTCCCAGTACTTC. This sequence encodes CSVDPWSGSEYGSQYF.

The V gene is TRBV3-1 (or the pseudogene TRBV3-2), the J gene TRBJ2-2; no firm D call. The CDR3 is 16 amino acids. V was cut by 2 bases and J by 0 bases, with 10 bases left in between. Germline CDR1 is LGHDT and CDR2 is YNNKEL (reference sequence). The CDR3 DNA sequence: TGTGCCAGCAGCCAACTCCGCGGTACGAACACCGGGGAGCTGTTTTTT. Translated, it gives CASSQLRGTNTGELFF.

The chain carries TRBV7-6 and TRBJ2-2, with 8 bases aligning to TRBD1. This CDR3 spans 15 amino acids. CDR1 and CDR2 (germline): SGHVS, FNYEAQ. V lost 4 bases to trimming and J lost 4 bases; unmatched junction nucleotides: 5. The CDR3: CASSSTGTGTGELFF. DNA of the CDR3: TGTGCCAGCAGCTCCACCGGGACAGGCACCGGGGAGCTGTTTTTT.

This sequence joins TRBV7-9 and TRBJ1-1, with 10 bases that match TRBD1. Germline trimming cut 3 bases from V and 9 bases from J; bases unmatched to any gene: 4. This CDR3 has 13 amino acids. The V gene's germline CDR1 is SEHNR and CDR2 FQNEAQ (reference sequence). The CDR3 DNA sequence: TGTGCCAGCAGCTTGACAGGGGGCTTGCAAGCTTTCTTT. Encoded protein: CASSLTGGLQAFF.